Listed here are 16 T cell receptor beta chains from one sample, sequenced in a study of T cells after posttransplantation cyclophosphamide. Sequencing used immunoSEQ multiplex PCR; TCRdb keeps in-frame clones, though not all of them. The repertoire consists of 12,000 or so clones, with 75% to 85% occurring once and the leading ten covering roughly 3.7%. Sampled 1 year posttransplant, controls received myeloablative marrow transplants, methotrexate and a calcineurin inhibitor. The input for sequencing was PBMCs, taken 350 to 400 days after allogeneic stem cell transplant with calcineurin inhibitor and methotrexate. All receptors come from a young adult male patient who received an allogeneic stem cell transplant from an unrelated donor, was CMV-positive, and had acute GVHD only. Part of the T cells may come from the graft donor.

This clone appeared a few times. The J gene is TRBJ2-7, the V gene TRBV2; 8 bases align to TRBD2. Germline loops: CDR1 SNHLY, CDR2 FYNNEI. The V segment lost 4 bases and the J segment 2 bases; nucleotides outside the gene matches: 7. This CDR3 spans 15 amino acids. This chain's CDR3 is CASSVSLADPYEQYF. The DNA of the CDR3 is TGTGCCAGCAGTGTGTCACTAGCGGATCCCTACGAGCAGTACTTC.

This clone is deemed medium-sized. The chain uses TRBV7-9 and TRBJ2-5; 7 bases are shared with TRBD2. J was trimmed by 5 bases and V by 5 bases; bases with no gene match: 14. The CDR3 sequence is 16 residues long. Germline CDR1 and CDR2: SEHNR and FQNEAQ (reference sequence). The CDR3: CASSNPRLAARETQYF. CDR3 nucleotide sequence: TGTGCCAGCAGCAACCCTCGGCTAGCGGCGAGGGAGACCCAGTACTTC.

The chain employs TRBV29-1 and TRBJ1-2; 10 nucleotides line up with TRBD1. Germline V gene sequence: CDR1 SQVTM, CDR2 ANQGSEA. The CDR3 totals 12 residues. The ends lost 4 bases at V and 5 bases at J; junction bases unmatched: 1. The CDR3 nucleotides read TGCAGCGTTGGGACAGGGGGATATGGCTACACCTTC. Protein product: CSVGTGGYGYTF.

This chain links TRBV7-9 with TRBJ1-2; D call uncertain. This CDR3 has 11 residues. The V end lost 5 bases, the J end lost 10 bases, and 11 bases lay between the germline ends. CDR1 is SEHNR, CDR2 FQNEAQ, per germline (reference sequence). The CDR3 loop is CASSEREDYTF. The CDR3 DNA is TGTGCCAGCAGCGAAAGGGAGGACTACACCTTC.

The CDR3: CASSQVGRIPNTEAFF. DNA of the CDR3: TGTGCCAGCAGCCAAGTTGGGAGGATTCCGAACACTGAAGCTTTCTTT. The chain uses TRBV14 and TRBJ1-1, with D unclear. The V end lost 1 base, the J end lost 1 base, and 13 bases lay between the germline ends. The CDR3 consists of 16 residues. Germline-derived CDR1 and CDR2 are SGHDN and FVKESK.

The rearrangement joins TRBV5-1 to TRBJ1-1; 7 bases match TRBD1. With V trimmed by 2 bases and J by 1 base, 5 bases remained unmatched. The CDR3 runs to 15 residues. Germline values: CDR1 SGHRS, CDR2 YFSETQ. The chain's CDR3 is CASSLGAGGNTEAFF. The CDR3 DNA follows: TGCGCCAGCAGCTTAGGCGCAGGGGGGAACACTGAAGCTTTCTTT.

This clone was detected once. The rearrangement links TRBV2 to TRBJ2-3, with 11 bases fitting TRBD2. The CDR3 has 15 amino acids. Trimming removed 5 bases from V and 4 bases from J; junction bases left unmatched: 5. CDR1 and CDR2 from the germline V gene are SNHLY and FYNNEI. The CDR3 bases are TGTGCCAGCAGTCCTAGCGGGGGGTGGTCAGATACGCAGTATTTT. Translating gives CASSPSGGWSDTQYF.

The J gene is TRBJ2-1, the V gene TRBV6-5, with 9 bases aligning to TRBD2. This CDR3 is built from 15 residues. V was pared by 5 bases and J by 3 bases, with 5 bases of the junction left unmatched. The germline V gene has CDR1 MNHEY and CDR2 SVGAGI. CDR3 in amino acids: CASSPWTSDYNEQFF. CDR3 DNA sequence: TGTGCCAGCAGTCCCTGGACTAGCGACTACAATGAGCAGTTCTTC.

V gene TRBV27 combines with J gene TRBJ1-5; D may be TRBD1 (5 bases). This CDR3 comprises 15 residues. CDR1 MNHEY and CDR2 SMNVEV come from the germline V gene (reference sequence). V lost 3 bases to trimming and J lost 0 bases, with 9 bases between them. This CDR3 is CASSLGPYSNQPQHF. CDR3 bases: TGTGCCAGCAGTTTGGGGCCGTATAGCAATCAGCCCCAGCATTTT.

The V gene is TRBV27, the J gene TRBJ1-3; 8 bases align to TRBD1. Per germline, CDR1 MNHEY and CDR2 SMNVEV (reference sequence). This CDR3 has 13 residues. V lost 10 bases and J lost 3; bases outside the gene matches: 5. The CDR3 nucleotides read TGTGCCACCACGGACAGGGTTGGAAACACCATATATTTT. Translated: CATTDRVGNTIYF.

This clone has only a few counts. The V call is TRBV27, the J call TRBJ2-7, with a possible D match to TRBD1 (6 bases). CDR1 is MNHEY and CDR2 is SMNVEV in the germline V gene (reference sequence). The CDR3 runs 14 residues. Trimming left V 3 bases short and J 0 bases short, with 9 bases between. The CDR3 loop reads CASSFGGASYEQYF. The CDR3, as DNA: TGTGCCAGCAGTTTTGGGGGCGCCTCCTACGAGCAGTACTTC.

CDR3 DNA: TGCGCCAGCGGACAGGAGGTACCCCTCCACTTT. It is translated as CASGQEVPLHF. The chain couples TRBV4-1 to TRBJ1-6; 7 bases line up with TRBD1. V shed 8 bases and J 12 bases; nucleotides not matched to a gene: 4. The germline gives CDR1 MGHRA, CDR2 YSYEKL. The CDR3 is made up of 11 amino acids.

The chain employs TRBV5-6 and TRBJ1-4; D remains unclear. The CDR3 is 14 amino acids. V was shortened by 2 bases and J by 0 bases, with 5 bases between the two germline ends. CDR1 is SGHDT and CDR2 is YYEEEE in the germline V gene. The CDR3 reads CASSLGATNEKLFF. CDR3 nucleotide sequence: TGTGCCAGCAGCTTAGGAGCAACTAATGAAAAACTGTTTTTT.

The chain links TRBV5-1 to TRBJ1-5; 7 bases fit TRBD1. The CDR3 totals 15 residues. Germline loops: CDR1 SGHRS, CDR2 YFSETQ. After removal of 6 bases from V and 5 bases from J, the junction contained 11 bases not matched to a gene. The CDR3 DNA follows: TGCGCCAGCAAATCCCAACAGGGGTCCGATCAGCCCCAGCATTTT. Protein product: CASKSQQGSDQPQHF.

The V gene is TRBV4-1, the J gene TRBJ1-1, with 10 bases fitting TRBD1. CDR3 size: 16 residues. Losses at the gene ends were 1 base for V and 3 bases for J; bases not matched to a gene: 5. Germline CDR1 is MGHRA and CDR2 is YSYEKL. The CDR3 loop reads CASSQGGQGRYTEAFF. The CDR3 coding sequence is TGCGCCAGCAGCCAAGGGGGACAGGGGCGATACACTGAAGCTTTCTTT.

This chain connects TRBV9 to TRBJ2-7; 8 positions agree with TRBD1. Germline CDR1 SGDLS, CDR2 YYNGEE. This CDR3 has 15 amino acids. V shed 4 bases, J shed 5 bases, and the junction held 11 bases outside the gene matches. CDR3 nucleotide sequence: TGTGCCAGCAGCCTCGCCGACAGGGGTATCGACGAGCAGTACTTC. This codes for CASSLADRGIDEQYF.